This TCR beta chain was captured in a study of T-cell memory formation after mild COVID-19. TCRdb analysed the 5' RACE reads with MiXCR anew, one entry per CDR3 protein. In the table there are around 200,000 distinct CDR3 sequences, more than 25% of which are singletons. Germline assignment: CDR1 GTSNPN and CDR2 SVGIG (reference sequence). With 8 bases removed from V and 7 bases from J, the gap between germline ends came to 20 bases. This CDR3 region has 14 residues. This clonotype was observed a few times. The receptor was isolated from an adult woman who had mild COVID-19 (a few samples of this study predate the infection). Cell type and time point are not known. Sample: PBMCs or a T cell subset sorted from them (not recorded which). V usage is TRBV30 and J usage is TRBJ1-4, with D unresolved. The DNA for the CDR3 is TGTGCCGGAGTCTCGGAGGGAAGCCTTGAAAAACTGTTTTTT. Translated: CAGVSEGSLEKLFF.